The 32 T cell receptor beta chains listed next were all sequenced from one sample in a study of shared clonotypes between healthy human individuals. The data were produced by immunoSEQ multiplex PCR, yet TCRdb's version contains in-frame clones alone and is incomplete. The sample has more than 550,000 clones, approximately 72% seen once. The sequencing input was memory CD4+ T cells sorted from blood. As to subset: CD45RA-negative fraction. These receptors were collected from a woman between 25 and 40 years old in good health.

The table lists this clone with a few counts. The chain joins TRBV6-6 to TRBJ1-1; D call uncertain. The CDR3 extends over 12 amino acids. Germline values: CDR1 MNHNY, CDR2 SVGAGI (reference sequence). Trimming removed 8 bases from V and 1 base from J, with 8 bases in between. Written as DNA, the CDR3 is TGTGCCAGCCAAGCCGCGAACACTGAAGCTTTCTTT. Translating it yields CASQAANTEAFF.

The chain employs TRBV7-8 and TRBJ2-7; 8 nucleotides match TRBD2. The CDR3 has 16 amino acids. The germline CDR1 and CDR2 sequences are SGHVS and FQNEAQ. With 5 bases clipped from V and 0 bases from J, the junction kept 9 bases outside the gene matches. The CDR3 nucleotides read TGTGCCAGCAGCCCCCTACCGGGGGGGAGCTCCTACGAGCAGTACTTC. Translated, it gives CASSPLPGGSSYEQYF.

The V call is TRBV11-2, the J call TRBJ1-1, with 8 bases that match TRBD1. The CDR3 is made up of 18 amino acids. The trim removed 1 base at V and 7 bases at J, leaving 17 bases unmatched. Germline CDR1 reads SGHAT; CDR2 reads FQNNGV. CDR3 loop: CASSLVWGINRGKVEAFF. For the CDR3, the DNA is TGTGCCAGCAGCTTAGTATGGGGGATTAACAGGGGGAAGGTTGAAGCTTTCTTT.

J is TRBJ1-4 and V is TRBV28; D is perhaps TRBD1 (5 bases). This CDR3 comprises 14 residues. The germline gives CDR1 MDHEN, CDR2 SYDVKM. With 6 bases removed from V and 7 bases from J, the gap between germline ends came to 15 bases. In DNA, the CDR3 is TGTGCCAGCAGGCATAAAGCGGGGCGTGAAAAACTGTTTTTT. Amino acids: CASRHKAGREKLFF. The full variable domain, completed using reference TRBV28 and TRBJ1-4, is DVKVTQSSRYLVKRTGEKVFLECVQDMDHENMFWYRQDPGLGLRLIYFSYDVKMKEKGDIPEGYSVSREKKERFSLILESASTNQTSMYLCASRHKAGREKLFFGSGTQLSVL.

V usage is TRBV18 and J usage is TRBJ1-1; a weak D match, TRBD1 (6 bases). This CDR3 comprises 14 residues. V gave up 1 base and J gave up 6 bases, with 12 bases separating them. The germline gives CDR1 KGHSH, CDR2 LQKENI. The CDR3 loop is CASSPLDSMAEAFF. CDR3 coding DNA: TGTGCCAGCTCACCACTGGACAGTATGGCTGAAGCTTTCTTT.

This rearrangement joins TRBV25-1 to TRBJ2-7, with a tentative D call TRBD2 (5 bases). With 5 bases removed from V and 4 bases from J, the gap between germline ends came to 24 bases. This CDR3 has 17 amino acids. The germline V gene has CDR1 MGHDK and CDR2 SYGVNS. The DNA for the CDR3 is TGTGCCAGCAGTCGACAATCGGACTCACTGGCGAGGTACGAGCAGTACTTC. As protein: CASSRQSDSLARYEQYF.

The count of this clone is one. The chain combines TRBV27 with TRBJ1-4, with D possibly matching TRBD1 (6 bases). The CDR3 totals 17 residues. V gave up 5 bases and J gave up 5 bases, with 21 bases separating them. Germline CDR1 and CDR2: MNHEY and SMNVEV (reference sequence). CDR3 amino acids: CASSKLRMSGDNEKLFF. The CDR3 DNA reads TGTGCCAGCAGTAAATTGCGTATGTCAGGGGACAATGAAAAACTGTTTTTT.

The V gene is TRBV13, the J gene TRBJ2-7, with 7 bases lining up with TRBD1. The J segment lost 5 bases and the V segment lost 3 bases, leaving 7 bases of the junction unmatched. Germline lookup yields CDR1 PRHDT and CDR2 FYEKMQ (reference sequence). CDR3 length: 14 amino acids. CDR3 region: CASSLRGGRHEQYF. CDR3 coding DNA: TGTGCCAGCAGCTTGAGAGGGGGCAGGCACGAGCAGTACTTC.

Details on this clone: One end of the junction is discordant with germline, which a read error may explain. The chain uses TRBV6-5 and TRBJ2-4, with 7 bases identical to TRBD2. Germline values: CDR1 MNHEY, CDR2 SVGAGI. CDR3 length: 15 amino acids. The CDR3 reads CASRYWGGDQNIQYF. CDR3 sequence (DNA): TGTGCCAGCAGGTACTGGGGAGGGGATCAAAACATTCAGTACTTC.

The chain links TRBV5-1 to TRBJ2-3; 7 nucleotides match TRBD2. The V gene end was trimmed by 5 bases and the J gene end by 4 bases; junction bases not matched to a gene: 16. Germline CDR1 reads SGHRS; CDR2 reads YFSETQ. This CDR3 is built from 17 residues. CDR3 region: CASSFNPGGTGADTQYF. For the CDR3, the DNA is TGCGCCAGCAGTTTTAACCCCGGGGGGACCGGAGCAGATACGCAGTATTTT.

The genes are TRBV18 and TRBJ2-4; TRBD1 aligns across 8 bases. The CDR3 has 16 residues. The J segment lost 0 bases and the V segment lost 8 bases, leaving 9 bases of the junction unmatched. Germline loops: CDR1 KGHSH, CDR2 LQKENI. The CDR3 coding sequence is TGTGCCAGCACCGGACAGGGTTCGATAGCCAAAAACATTCAGTACTTC. Translated: CASTGQGSIAKNIQYF.

This clone occurred many times. Additional DNA sequences in this sample encode the identical CDR3. This chain joins TRBV7-2 and TRBJ2-3; D is unclear. CDR1 is SGHTA, CDR2 FQGNSA, per germline. The V gene lost 0 bases and the J gene lost 0 bases, with 7 bases spanning the gap. CDR3 length: 15 amino acids. The CDR3, as DNA: TGTGCCAGCAGCTTAGCGCTCCTTAGCACAGATACGCAGTATTTT. It encodes CASSLALLSTDTQYF.

This clone showed up just a few times. This chain connects TRBV19 to TRBJ2-3; D gene ambiguous. Germline V gene data show CDR1 as LNHDA and CDR2 as SQIVND (reference sequence). Between the trimmed V and J ends, which lost 2 bases and 1 base, there was a span of 7 bases. The CDR3 is 14 residues long. The CDR3: CASSIQQGTDTQYF. The CDR3 DNA is TGTGCCAGTAGTATACAGCAGGGCACAGATACGCAGTATTTT.

The chain carries TRBV18 and TRBJ2-7; D gene ambiguous. With 2 bases removed from V and 5 bases from J, the gap between germline ends came to 10 bases. The germline V gene encodes CDR1 KGHSH and CDR2 LQKENI. The CDR3 has 13 amino acids. As DNA, the CDR3 is TGTGCCAGCTCACCATCGGGTAGCCACGAGCAGTACTTC. Translating gives CASSPSGSHEQYF.

Comments on this clone: Its ends do not fully match the called genes, so a read error is possible. The chain has TRBV10-2 and TRBJ2-3, with D possibly TRBD1 on 6 matching bases. The CDR3 consists of 14 residues. From germline, CDR1 is WSHSY and CDR2 SAAADI. CDR3 DNA: TGTGCCAGCAGCTACAGGGCCGGCACAGATACGCAGTATTTT. As protein: CASSYRAGTDTQYF.

Only a few counts were recorded for this clone. Other nucleotide sequences from this sample produce the same CDR3. The chain couples TRBV18 to TRBJ1-1, with a weak D call TRBD1 (5 bases). The CDR3 has 15 residues. Trimming took 0 bases from V and 0 from J, leaving 8 bases between them. Germline V gene data show CDR1 as KGHSH and CDR2 as LQKENI. The CDR3 protein is CASSPPGGLNTEAFF. DNA of the CDR3: TGTGCCAGCTCACCACCTGGGGGTTTGAACACTGAAGCTTTCTTT.

The chain employs TRBV10-1 and TRBJ1-1; D remains ambiguous. There are 13 residues in the CDR3. V lost 8 bases to trimming and J lost 6 bases, with 16 bases between them. CDR1 is WNHNN and CDR2 is SYGVQD in the germline V gene (reference sequence). CDR3 protein: CASQATERAEAFF. The CDR3 nucleotides are TGCGCCAGCCAAGCAACAGAGAGGGCTGAAGCTTTCTTT.

The chain links TRBV11-2 to TRBJ2-7, with D perhaps being TRBD1 or TRBD2 (5 bases each). The CDR3 runs 14 residues. Germline values: CDR1 SGHAT, CDR2 FQNNGV. V was clipped by 0 bases and J by 6 bases, with 12 bases between them. CDR3 in amino acids: CASSLDRGRGEQYF. CDR3 bases: TGTGCCAGCAGCTTAGATCGGGGCCGGGGCGAGCAGTACTTC.

This clone was seen once. V is TRBV5-1 and J is TRBJ1-2, with D hard to call. The germline gives CDR1 SGHRS, CDR2 YFSETQ. This CDR3 is 13 amino acids long. The V end was cut by 0 bases, the J end by 7 bases, with 10 bases between. The DNA for the CDR3 is TGCGCCAGCAGCTTGGGAAAAGAAGGTGGCTACACCTTC. Its translation is CASSLGKEGGYTF. Supplemented by reference TRBV5-1 and TRBJ1-2, the full variable domain reads KAGVTQTPRYLIKTRGQQVTLSCSPISGHRSVSWYQQTPGQGLQFLFEYFSETQRNKGNFPGRFSGRQFSNSRSEMNVSTLELGDSALYLCASSLGKEGGYTFGSGTRLTVV.

This sequence joins TRBV28 and TRBJ2-7, with 9 bases that match TRBD2. Germline assignment: CDR1 MDHEN and CDR2 SYDVKM. V was clipped by 2 bases and J by 4 bases; unmatched bases: 12. There are 17 residues in the CDR3. The CDR3 is CASSLQVWSGRKYEQYF. As DNA, the CDR3 is TGTGCCAGCAGTTTACAGGTTTGGAGCGGGAGGAAGTACGAGCAGTACTTC.

This sequence joins TRBV25-1 and TRBJ1-4, with D perhaps TRBD1 (6 bases). Germline-derived CDR1 and CDR2 are MGHDK and SYGVNS. With 5 bases removed from V and 8 bases from J, the gap between germline ends came to 15 bases. The CDR3 spans 14 residues. CDR3 sequence (DNA): TGTGCCAGCAGTAATCAGGGCGGGGGCGAAAAACTGTTTTTT. Translating gives CASSNQGGGEKLFF.

The table lists this clone with a few counts. The rearrangement links TRBV2 to TRBJ2-3; D may correspond to TRBD1 or TRBD2 (6 bases each). The CDR3 loop spans 16 amino acids. CDR1 SNHLY and CDR2 FYNNEI come from the germline V gene. Between the trimmed V and J ends, which lost 9 bases and 3 bases, there was a span of 22 bases. The CDR3 sequence: CASGKQGGITTDTQYF. CDR3 in DNA: TGTGCCAGTGGTAAACAGGGCGGGATTACAACAGATACGCAGTATTTT.

The J gene is TRBJ2-1, the V gene TRBV10-3, with 10 bases lining up with TRBD2. Trimming cost V 2 bases and J 6 bases; bases outside gene matches: 4. The CDR3 consists of 15 residues. CDR1 is ENHRY, CDR2 SYGVKD, per germline. The CDR3 bases are TGTGCCATCAGTGAGGGCATAGCGGGGGGCAATGAGCAGTTCTTC. Translated: CAISEGIAGGNEQFF.

V gene TRBV19 combines with J gene TRBJ2-7, with 10 nucleotides matching TRBD1. This CDR3 contains 15 residues. Germline CDR1 reads LNHDA; CDR2 reads SQIVND (reference sequence). V shed 3 bases and J 7 bases; nucleotides not matched to a gene: 9. Written as DNA, the CDR3 is TGTGCCAGTAGTATGACGGGGACAGGGGACTTTGAGCAGTACTTC. This sequence encodes CASSMTGTGDFEQYF.

The chain is built from TRBV11-2 and TRBJ2-3; D gene ambiguous. V dropped 1 base and J dropped 4 bases, with 9 bases sitting between them. This CDR3 contains 14 residues. Germline CDR1 is SGHAT and CDR2 is FQNNGV. The CDR3 is CASSLGLMADTQYF. In nucleotides, the CDR3 is TGTGCCAGCAGCTTAGGACTTATGGCAGATACGCAGTATTTT.

The chain has TRBV18 and TRBJ1-1, with TRBD1 matching 9 bases. This CDR3 region has 16 residues. Germline V gives CDR1 KGHSH, CDR2 LQKENI. V shed 4 bases and J 2 bases; nucleotides not matched to a gene: 8. CDR3 DNA sequence: TGTGCCAGCTCACGGGAAACAGGGGGCGCCAACACTGAAGCTTTCTTT. Translating it yields CASSRETGGANTEAFF.

This clone turned up a few times. The rearrangement joins TRBV6-6 to TRBJ2-1; 10 positions match TRBD2. The CDR3 contains 14 residues. Germline V gene sequence: CDR1 MNHNY, CDR2 SVGAGI (reference sequence). Unmatched junction bases numbered 1, after V lost 1 base and J lost 7 bases. CDR3 nucleotide sequence: TGTGCCAGCAGTTACTTGACTAGCGGGAATGAGCAGTTCTTC. This sequence encodes CASSYLTSGNEQFF.

The V gene is TRBV4-1, the J gene TRBJ2-5; D is perhaps TRBD2 (7 bases). Trimming left V 2 bases short and J 1 base short, with 14 bases between. Looked up from germline, CDR1 is MGHRA and CDR2 is YSYEKL. The CDR3 runs to 16 residues. CDR3 region: CASSQKQGGGQETQYF. CDR3 in DNA: TGCGCCAGCAGCCAAAAACAGGGAGGGGGCCAAGAGACCCAGTACTTC.

The genes are TRBV5-1 and TRBJ2-1; D is undetermined. V lost 7 bases, J lost 4 bases, and 15 bases lay in between. Per the germline V gene, CDR1 is SGHRS and CDR2 is YFSETQ. The CDR3 has 14 amino acids. CDR3 nucleotides: TGCGCCAGCGGCCCCTATACCACATACAATGAGCAGTTCTTC. It yields the protein CASGPYTTYNEQFF. Drawing the rest from reference TRBV5-1 and TRBJ2-1, the complete variable domain is KAGVTQTPRYLIKTRGQQVTLSCSPISGHRSVSWYQQTPGQGLQFLFEYFSETQRNKGNFPGRFSGRQFSNSRSEMNVSTLELGDSALYLCASGPYTTYNEQFFGPGTRLTVL.

The chain has TRBV9 and TRBJ2-1, with 9 bases matching TRBD1. Trimming cost V 4 bases and J 6 bases; bases outside gene matches: 11. Germline-derived CDR1 and CDR2 are SGDLS and YYNGEE. The CDR3 extends over 16 amino acids. This CDR3 reads CASSPPDRGALNEQFF. CDR3 in DNA: TGTGCCAGCAGCCCCCCGGACAGGGGAGCGCTCAATGAGCAGTTCTTC.

The rearrangement uses TRBV15 and TRBJ2-5, with D possibly called TRBD1 or TRBD2 (6 bases each). V lost 4 bases and J 4 bases, leaving 19 bases between the germline ends. This CDR3 spans 16 amino acids. The V gene's germline CDR1 is LNHNV and CDR2 YYDKDF (reference sequence). The CDR3 nucleotides are TGTGCCACCAGCACCGAACCGGGGGCCACGCTAGAGACCCAGTACTTC. Translating gives CATSTEPGATLETQYF. Complete variable domain (other parts from reference TRBV15 and TRBJ2-5): DAMVIQNPRYQVTQFGKPVTLSCSQTLNHNVMYWYQQKSSQAPKLLFHYYDKDFNNEADTPDNFQSRRPNTSFCFLDIRSPGLGDTAMYLCATSTEPGATLETQYFGPGTRLLVL.

The chain couples TRBV18 to TRBJ2-5, with 10 nucleotides matching TRBD2. Germline V gene sequence: CDR1 KGHSH, CDR2 LQKENI. The length of the CDR3 is 15 residues. With V trimmed by 3 bases and J by 4 bases, 5 bases remained unmatched. The CDR3 reads CASSPSGRATETQYF. CDR3 coding DNA: TGTGCCAGCTCACCCAGCGGGAGGGCCACAGAGACCCAGTACTTC.